A selection of T cell receptor beta chains follows, all from one sample in a study of T cells in Graves' hyperthyroidism and ophthalmopathy. MiXCR, applied by TCRdb to the multiplex PCR reads, yields one record per CDR3 protein. The sample holds about 480,000 distinct CDR3 sequences, 13% to 15% seen once. The sequenced material came from blood. The receptors come from a woman between 18 and 29 years old with Graves' hyperthyroidism. Each CDR3 is given with its conserved first and last residue. The order of the fields is D gene, J gene, clone size, V gene, CDR3 DNA, CDR3 protein. D genes are given only for firm matches. For some rows the clone size is stated as once, few or many, or as a class when expanded; others skip it.

>TRBD1|TRBJ1-6|many|TRBV19
TGTGCCAGTACCTCCGGACAGGCTGGAAATTCACCCCTCCACTTT
CASTSGQAGNSPLHF
>NA|TRBJ1-5|NA|TRBV12-3/TRBV12-4
TGTGCCAGCAGTCTTACCCCCCACGGCGGGGTCCGGGCTACAAATCAGCCCCAGCATTTT
CASSLTPHGGVRATNQPQHF
>NA|TRBJ2-1|many|TRBV3-1
TGTGCCAGCAGCCAAGAATGGCGGGACTTCTCCTACAATGAGCAGTTCTTC
CASSQEWRDFSYNEQFF
>NA|TRBJ2-7|few|TRBV19
TGTGCCAGTAGTATGGGGCGACAGGCGAGGTCCTACGAGCAGTACTTC
CASSMGRQARSYEQYF
>TRBD2|TRBJ2-1|NA|TRBV19
TGTGCCAGCACAGACGGGACTAACCAATACAATGAGCAGTTCTTC
CASTDGTNQYNEQFF
>NA|TRBJ2-1|few|TRBV20-1
TGCAGTGCTAGAGTCGGTATCACAGAGCCCTACAATGAGCAGTTCTTC
CSARVGITEPYNEQFF
>TRBD2|TRBJ2-1|many|TRBV27
TGTGCCAGCAGACCCCTAGCGGGAGAAGGTGAGCAGTTCTTC
CASRPLAGEGEQFF
>TRBD1|TRBJ2-6|few|TRBV10-3
TGTGCCATCAGAAAACAGGGGCCTGGGGCCAACGTCCTGACTTTC
CAIRKQGPGANVLTF
>NA|TRBJ1-1|NA|TRBV19
TGTGCCAGTAGTAAACACTCTTTGAACACTGAAGCTTTCTTT
CASSKHSLNTEAFF
>NA|TRBJ2-2|many|TRBV3-1
TGTGCCAGCAGCCAAGACAGGCGCCCCGCCGGGGAGCTGTTTTTT
CASSQDRRPAGELFF
>NA|TRBJ1-6|NA|TRBV5-1
TGCGCCAGCAGCGAGGCCGGGAACTCCTATAATTCACCCCTCCACTTT
CASSEAGNSYNSPLHF
>TRBD2|TRBJ2-2|many|TRBV12-3/TRBV12-4
TGTGCCAGCCGCATACTAGGAGCGGGAGGAGATCCCGGGGAGCTGTTTTTT
CASRILGAGGDPGELFF
>NA|TRBJ1-3|many|TRBV6-2/TRBV6-3
TGTGCCAGTACTTTTGGAAACACCATATATTTT
CASTFGNTIYF
>NA|TRBJ1-6|many|TRBV12-3/TRBV12-4
TGTGCCAGCACCACAACAGGAATCTCCTATAATTCACCCCTCCACTTT
CASTTTGISYNSPLHF
>NA|TRBJ2-4|NA|TRBV5-1
TGCGCCAGCAGCGAGATCCGGGGCAGGAGGAACATTCAGTACTTC
CASSEIRGRRNIQYF
>NA|TRBJ1-5|many|TRBV6-1
TGTGCCAGCAGTGAAGGCAGGGCCTGGCCCCAGCATTTT
CASSEGRAWPQHF
>TRBD1|TRBJ1-2|many|TRBV5-1
TGCGCCAGCAGCTGGACAGGGGTCGCCGATGGCTACACCTTC
CASSWTGVADGYTF
>NA|TRBJ2-7|many|TRBV5-1
TGCGCCAGCAGCTTGGACAGCGGAACCTACGAGCAGTACTTC
CASSLDSGTYEQYF
>TRBD1|TRBJ2-5|NA|TRBV12-3/TRBV12-4
TGTGCCAGCAGTTTAGACGGGGGGACAGGGTTCGAGACCCAGTACTTC
CASSLDGGTGFETQYF
>NA|TRBJ2-1|many|TRBV24-1
TGTGCCACCAGTGGGGTTCAGGGCAACAATGAGCAGTTCTTC
CATSGVQGNNEQFF
>NA|TRBJ2-1|many|TRBV3-1
TGTGCCAGCAGCCAAACTAAAGTCCCCGCGGGACTCAATCGTGCTGAGCAGTTCTTC
CASSQTKVPAGLNRAEQFF
>NA|TRBJ2-1|many|TRBV12-3/TRBV12-4
TGTGCCGCCGGGTTCGGGTCGGATGAGCAGTTCTTC
CAAGFGSDEQFF
>NA|TRBJ2-2|many|TRBV6-5
TGTGCCAGCAGTTACTCGACTTCAGGAGGCGGCGGGGAGCTGTTTTTT
CASSYSTSGGGGELFF